Each of the 25 T cell receptor beta chains below was sequenced from the same sample in a study of T cell clonotyping in hematopoietic cell transplantation. Data came from immunoSEQ multiplex PCR; TCRdb stores just in-frame clones and leaves some out. Of roughly 23,000 clones in the sample, 90% were seen once. Sample time point: recipient sample about 28 days before transplant, after cytoreduction. The sequences come from peripheral blood mononuclear cells, collected before stem cell transplant. The origin of the receptors is a man younger than 30 with biphenotypic leukemia. Some clones in this sample may be carry-over from other donors' samples.

The chain carries TRBV9 and TRBJ2-1; D gene uncertain. In germline, CDR1 is SGDLS, CDR2 YYNGEE. V was pared by 0 bases and J by 0 bases, with 16 bases between. The CDR3 spans 18 residues. CDR3 residues: CASSVAEHAVGSYNEQFF. Here the CDR3 DNA reads TGTGCCAGCAGCGTAGCGGAACATGCCGTGGGCTCCTACAATGAGCAGTTCTTC. The full variable domain, with the rest looked up from reference TRBV9 and TRBJ2-1, is DSGVTQTPKHLITATGQRVTLRCSPRSGDLSVYWYQQSLDQGLQFLIQYYNGEERAKGNILERFSAQQFPDLHSELNLSSLELGDSALYFCASSVAEHAVGSYNEQFFGPGTRLTVL.

The chain links TRBV5-6 to TRBJ2-7; D tentatively fits TRBD1 or TRBD2 (5 bases each). The CDR3 runs 17 residues. V shed 2 bases and J shed 9 bases, with 27 bases lying between them. CDR1 SGHDT and CDR2 YYEEEE come from the germline V gene. CDR3 sequence: CASSFWGAGTALLVQYF. CDR3 DNA: TGTGCCAGCAGCTTCTGGGGCGCGGGCACAGCATTATTGGTGCAGTACTTC. Complete variable domain (other parts from reference TRBV5-6 and TRBJ2-7): DAGVTQSPTHLIKTRGQQVTLRCSPKSGHDTVSWYQQALGQGPQFIFQYYEEEERQRGNFPDRFSGHQFPNYSSELNVNALLLGDSALYLCASSFWGAGTALLVQYFGPGTRLTVT.

The rearrangement links TRBV7-9 to TRBJ1-6; perhaps TRBD1 as D (5 bases). The germline gives CDR1 SEHNR, CDR2 FQNEAQ (reference sequence). The V and J ends lost 2 bases and 8 bases respectively, with 7 bases between them. CDR3 size: 13 residues. The CDR3 bases are TGTGCCAGCAGCTTAAGGGGTGATTCACCCCTCCACTTT. Its protein is CASSLRGDSPLHF.

The gene calls are TRBV15 and TRBJ1-5, with TRBD1 as a possible D gene (5 bases). The germline V gene encodes CDR1 LNHNV and CDR2 YYDKDF (reference sequence). The CDR3 consists of 13 residues. V was cut by 5 bases and J by 3 bases, with 8 bases left in between. The CDR3 loop is CATSPGPNQPQHF. DNA for the CDR3: TGTGCCACCAGCCCGGGGCCCAATCAGCCCCAGCATTTT.

The chain uses TRBV9 and TRBJ2-7, with TRBD2 identical over 13 bases. The germline V gene encodes CDR1 SGDLS and CDR2 YYNGEE. This CDR3 comprises 14 residues. With 4 bases clipped from V and 7 bases from J, the junction kept 5 bases outside the gene matches. The CDR3, as DNA: TGTGCCAGCAGCTTCGGGACTAGCGGGGTTGAGCAGTACTTC. Amino acid sequence: CASSFGTSGVEQYF.

The chain couples TRBV6-5 to TRBJ2-3, with D uncertain. The CDR3 is 15 residues long. CDR1 MNHEY and CDR2 SVGAGI come from the germline V gene. The V and J ends lost 2 bases and 0 bases respectively, with 9 bases between them. This CDR3 reads CASSYDIESTDTQYF. The CDR3 DNA is TGTGCCAGCAGTTACGATATAGAGAGCACAGATACGCAGTATTTT.

This chain uses TRBV18 with TRBJ1-1, with unresolved D. Trimming stripped 3 bases from V and 4 bases from J, with 9 bases between. The CDR3 spans 13 residues. Germline loops: CDR1 KGHSH, CDR2 LQKENI. CDR3 sequence reads: CASSPVRGTEAFF. The CDR3 nucleotides read TGTGCCAGCTCACCTGTCAGAGGCACTGAAGCTTTCTTT.

The rearrangement joins TRBV4-2 to TRBJ1-2, with unresolved D. The CDR3 runs to 15 residues. Trimming left V 1 base short and J 8 bases short, with 17 bases between. Germline V gene lookup returns CDR1 LGHNA and CDR2 YNFKEQ. DNA for the CDR3: TGTGCCAGCAGCCAAGGAATGGGAGCCGTGTTCGGCTACACCTTC. It specifies CASSQGMGAVFGYTF.

In this sample, this clone turned up a few times. This chain links TRBV4-1 with TRBJ2-1; 7 bases match TRBD2. The V segment lost 4 bases and the J segment 1 base; nucleotides outside the gene matches: 4. CDR1 and CDR2 from the germline V gene are MGHRA and YSYEKL. This CDR3 spans 15 amino acids. The chain's CDR3 is CASSPAGESYNEQFF. The CDR3 bases are TGCGCCAGCAGCCCGGCGGGGGAATCCTACAATGAGCAGTTCTTC.

The rearrangement uses TRBV18 and TRBJ1-1, with 7 bases fitting TRBD1. The germline gives CDR1 KGHSH, CDR2 LQKENI. CDR3 length equals 14 residues. J gave up 4 bases and V 6 bases, and 8 bases lay outside the gene matches. The CDR3 region is CASSLTDRPTEAFF. The CDR3 DNA follows: TGTGCCAGCTCCCTCACGGACAGGCCCACTGAAGCTTTCTTT.

The CDR3 DNA reads as TGTGCCTGGAGTGTAGGGGCAGGGAGGGAGACCCAGTACTTC. Protein product: CAWSVGAGRETQYF. This chain joins TRBV30 and TRBJ2-5; perhaps TRBD2 as D (6 bases). V dropped 0 bases and J dropped 5 bases, with 13 bases sitting between them. This CDR3 region has 14 residues. Germline-derived CDR1 and CDR2 are GTSNPN and SVGIG (reference sequence).

In DNA form, the CDR3 reads TGTGCCTGGAGTGTACTGTTTGACGGGGCAGGGGTTGGTGGCTACACCTTC. Protein sequence: CAWSVLFDGAGVGGYTF. The chain recombines TRBV30 with TRBJ1-2; D possibly corresponds to TRBD1 (6 bases). Germline-derived CDR1 and CDR2 are GTSNPN and SVGIG (reference sequence). The V and J ends lost 0 bases and 7 bases respectively, with 24 bases between them. The CDR3 totals 17 residues.

The chain is built from TRBV5-4 and TRBJ2-3; D uncertain. V was trimmed by 1 base and J by 6 bases, leaving 9 bases between them. CDR3 size: 13 residues. Germline V lookup: CDR1 SGHNT, CDR2 YYREEE (reference sequence). CDR3 loop: CASSLYHTDTQYF. The CDR3 DNA sequence: TGTGCCAGCAGCTTGTATCATACCGATACGCAGTATTTT.

This clone was observed once. J is TRBJ1-5 and V is TRBV11-2, with D perhaps matching TRBD1 (6 bases). V dropped 5 bases and J dropped 4 bases, with 9 bases sitting between them. This CDR3 is 13 amino acids long. Germline values: CDR1 SGHAT, CDR2 FQNNGV. Here the CDR3 DNA reads TGTGCCAGCAGCCGGGGGCCGAATCAGCCCCAGCATTTT. It codes for CASSRGPNQPQHF.

The chain recombines TRBV27 with TRBJ2-7; D might be TRBD1 (6 bases). V lost 6 bases and J lost 4, with 13 bases in between. This CDR3 has 13 residues. Germline CDR1 reads MNHEY; CDR2 reads SMNVEV (reference sequence). The CDR3 bases are TGTGCCAGCAGCTCCCCAGGGGTTTACGAGCAGTACTTC. Its translation is CASSSPGVYEQYF.

The J gene is TRBJ2-7, the V gene TRBV28; 8 bases are shared with TRBD2. Trimming removed 3 bases from V and 4 bases from J; junction bases left unmatched: 11. Germline V CDR1 and CDR2: MDHEN, SYDVKM. This CDR3 has 16 amino acids. CDR3: CASSLTSGSQGYEQYF. The DNA for the CDR3 is TGTGCCAGCAGTTTGACCAGCGGGAGTCAGGGGTACGAGCAGTACTTC.

The CDR3 loop is CASSGGPYEQYF. CDR3 in DNA: TGTGCCAGCAGCGGGGGACCCTACGAGCAGTACTTC. The chain joins TRBV6-1 to TRBJ2-7, with D perhaps matching TRBD2 (6 bases). CDR3 length: 12 amino acids. Germline CDR1 and CDR2: MNHNS and SASEGT. Trimming left V 6 bases short and J 2 bases short, with 8 bases between.

The J gene is TRBJ2-7, the V gene TRBV5-5, with 11 positions matching TRBD1. CDR3 length: 14 residues. V was clipped by 4 bases and J by 3 bases; unmatched bases: 3. Germline CDR1 reads SGHKS; CDR2 reads YYEKEE (reference sequence). The CDR3 DNA reads as TGTGCCAGCAGCGGCGGGACAGGGGGCTACGAGCAGTACTTC. Its translation: CASSGGTGGYEQYF.

As DNA, the CDR3 is TGTGCCTGGAGTAAGTTGGGACTAGCGGACTCCTACGAGCAGTACTTC. Amino acids: CAWSKLGLADSYEQYF. J is TRBJ2-7 and V is TRBV30, with TRBD2 identical over 11 bases. There are 16 residues in the CDR3. V lost 2 bases to trimming and J lost 0 bases; unmatched junction nucleotides: 6. CDR1 is GTSNPN and CDR2 is SVGIG in the germline V gene (reference sequence).

This sequence joins TRBV5-1 and TRBJ1-4, with 8 bases that match TRBD1. V gave up 2 bases and J gave up 8 bases; unmatched junction bases: 5. This CDR3 has 14 residues. Looked up from germline, CDR1 is SGHRS and CDR2 is YFSETQ. The CDR3 region is CASSFGQGGEKLFF. The CDR3, as DNA: TGCGCCAGCAGCTTTGGACAGGGTGGGGAAAAACTGTTTTTT.

This rearrangement joins TRBV5-6 to TRBJ2-7; 10 bases align to TRBD2. Germline V CDR1 and CDR2: SGHDT, YYEEEE. There are 15 residues in the CDR3. Losses at the gene ends were 4 bases for V and 4 bases for J; bases not matched to a gene: 8. The CDR3 DNA follows: TGTGCCAGCAGCCATGGGACTAGCGACGCTTACGAGCAGTACTTC. Its translation: CASSHGTSDAYEQYF.

This clone was seen once. The rearrangement uses TRBV29-1 and TRBJ1-5; D call uncertain. CDR3 length equals 13 residues. V lost 2 bases and J lost 0, with 5 bases in between. In germline, CDR1 is SQVTM, CDR2 ANQGSEA. The CDR3 DNA is TGCAGCGTTGAATTGGATAGCAATCAGCCCCAGCATTTT. Translation gives CSVELDSNQPQHF.

V gene TRBV7-9 combines with J gene TRBJ2-1; D is ambiguous. Germline CDR1 reads SEHNR; CDR2 reads FQNEAQ (reference sequence). CDR3 length: 14 amino acids. V lost 0 bases to trimming and J lost 1 base, with 4 bases between them. The CDR3 region is CASSLASSYNEQFF. Here the CDR3 DNA reads TGTGCCAGCAGCTTAGCGTCGTCCTACAATGAGCAGTTCTTC. Full variable domain (rest looked up from reference TRBV7-9 and TRBJ2-1): DTGVSQNPRHKITKRGQNVTFRCDPISEHNRLYWYRQTLGQGPEFLTYFQNEAQLEKSRLLSDRFSAERPKGSFSTLEIQRTEQGDSAMYLCASSLASSYNEQFFGPGTRLTVL.

The chain joins TRBV27 to TRBJ2-7; unclear D gene. Germline V gene lookup returns CDR1 MNHEY and CDR2 SMNVEV (reference sequence). The CDR3 is 14 amino acids. Trimming took 0 bases from V and 2 from J, leaving 8 bases between them. The CDR3, as DNA: TGTGCCAGCAGTTTATCAGGGAACCCCTACGAGCAGTACTTC. Translating gives CASSLSGNPYEQYF.

This clone occurred once. The V call is TRBV6-1, the J call TRBJ1-2; D is possibly TRBD1 (5 bases). The CDR3 has 13 amino acids. V gave up 6 bases and J gave up 3 bases, with 11 bases separating them. Germline CDR1 is MNHNS and CDR2 is SASEGT. This CDR3 is CASSPRVHYGYTF. The CDR3 nucleotides are TGTGCCAGCAGCCCCAGGGTGCACTATGGCTACACCTTC.